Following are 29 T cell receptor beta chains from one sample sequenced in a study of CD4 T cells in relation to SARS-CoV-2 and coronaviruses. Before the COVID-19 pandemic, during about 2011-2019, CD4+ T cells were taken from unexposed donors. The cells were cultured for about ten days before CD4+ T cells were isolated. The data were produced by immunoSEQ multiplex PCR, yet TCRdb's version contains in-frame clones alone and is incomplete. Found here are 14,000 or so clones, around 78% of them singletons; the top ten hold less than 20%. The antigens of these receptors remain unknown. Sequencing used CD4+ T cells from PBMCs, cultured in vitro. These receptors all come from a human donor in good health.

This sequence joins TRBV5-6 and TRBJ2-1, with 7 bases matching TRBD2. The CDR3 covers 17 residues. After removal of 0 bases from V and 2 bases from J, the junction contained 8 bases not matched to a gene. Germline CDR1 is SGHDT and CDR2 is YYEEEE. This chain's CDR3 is CASSLVSSSGAYNEQFF. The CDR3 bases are TGTGCCAGCAGCTTGGTGTCTTCTAGCGGAGCCTACAATGAGCAGTTCTTC.

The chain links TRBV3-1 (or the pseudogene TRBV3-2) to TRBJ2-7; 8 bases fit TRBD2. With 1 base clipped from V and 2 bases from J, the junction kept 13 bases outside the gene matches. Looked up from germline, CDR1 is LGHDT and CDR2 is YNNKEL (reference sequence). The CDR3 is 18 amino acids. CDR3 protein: CASSQGLGSGRLAYEQYF. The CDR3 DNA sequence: TGTGCCAGCAGCCAAGGACTAGGGAGCGGGAGACTTGCCTACGAGCAGTACTTC.

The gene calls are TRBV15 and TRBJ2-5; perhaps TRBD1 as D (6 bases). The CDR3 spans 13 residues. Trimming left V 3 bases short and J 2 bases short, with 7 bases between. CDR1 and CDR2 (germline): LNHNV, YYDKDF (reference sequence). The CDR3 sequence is CATSRQGQETQYF. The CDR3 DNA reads TGTGCCACCAGCAGGCAGGGGCAAGAGACCCAGTACTTC.

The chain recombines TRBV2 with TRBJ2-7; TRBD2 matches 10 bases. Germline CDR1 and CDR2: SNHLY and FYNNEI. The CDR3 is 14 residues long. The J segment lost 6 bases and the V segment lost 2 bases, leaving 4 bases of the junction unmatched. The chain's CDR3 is CASSELAGVSEQYF. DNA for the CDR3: TGTGCCAGCAGTGAACTAGCGGGAGTCTCCGAGCAGTACTTC.

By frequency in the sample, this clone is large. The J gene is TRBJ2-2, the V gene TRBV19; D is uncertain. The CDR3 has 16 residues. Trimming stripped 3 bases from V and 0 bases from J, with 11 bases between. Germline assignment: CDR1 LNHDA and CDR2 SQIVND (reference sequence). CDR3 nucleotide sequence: TGTGCCAGTAGTATGAACACGATACCGAACACCGGGGAGCTGTTTTTT. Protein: CASSMNTIPNTGELFF.

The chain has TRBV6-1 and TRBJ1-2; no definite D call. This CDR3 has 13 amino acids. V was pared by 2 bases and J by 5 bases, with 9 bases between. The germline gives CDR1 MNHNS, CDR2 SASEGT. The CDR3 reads CASSELPNYGYTF. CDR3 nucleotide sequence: TGTGCCAGCAGTGAACTGCCCAATTATGGCTACACCTTC.

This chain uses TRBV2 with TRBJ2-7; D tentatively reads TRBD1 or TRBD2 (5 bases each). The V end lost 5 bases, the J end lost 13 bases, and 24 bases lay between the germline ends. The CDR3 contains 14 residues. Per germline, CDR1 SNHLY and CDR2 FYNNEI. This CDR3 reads CASSTGRRETRSYF. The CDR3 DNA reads TGTGCCAGCAGTACAGGCCGACGGGAAACAAGGTCATACTTC.

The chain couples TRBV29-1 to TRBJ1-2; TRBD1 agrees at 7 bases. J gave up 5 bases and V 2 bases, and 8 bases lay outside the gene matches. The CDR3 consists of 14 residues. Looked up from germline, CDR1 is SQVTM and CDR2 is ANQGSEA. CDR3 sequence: CSVETRTGHYGYTF. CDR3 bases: TGCAGCGTTGAAACTCGGACAGGCCATTATGGCTACACCTTC.

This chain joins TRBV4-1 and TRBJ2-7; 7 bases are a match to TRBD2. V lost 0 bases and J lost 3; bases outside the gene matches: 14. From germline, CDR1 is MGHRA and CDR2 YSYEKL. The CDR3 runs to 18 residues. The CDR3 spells CASSQELGFGGSYYEQYF. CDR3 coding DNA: TGCGCCAGCAGCCAAGAGTTGGGGTTCGGGGGGAGTTACTACGAGCAGTACTTC.

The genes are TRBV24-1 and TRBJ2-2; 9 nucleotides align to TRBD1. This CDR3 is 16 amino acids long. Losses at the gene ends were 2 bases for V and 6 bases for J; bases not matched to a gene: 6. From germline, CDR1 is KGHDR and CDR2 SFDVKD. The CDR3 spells CATSDSDRGMAGELFF. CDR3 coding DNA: TGTGCCACCAGTGATTCTGACAGGGGGATGGCCGGGGAGCTGTTTTTT.

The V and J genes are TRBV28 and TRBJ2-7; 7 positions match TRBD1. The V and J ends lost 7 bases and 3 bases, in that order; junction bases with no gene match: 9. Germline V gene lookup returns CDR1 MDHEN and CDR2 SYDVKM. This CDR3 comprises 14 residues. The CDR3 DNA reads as TGTGCCAGCAATCCGGGACAGAGATTCTACGAGCAGTACTTC. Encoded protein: CASNPGQRFYEQYF.

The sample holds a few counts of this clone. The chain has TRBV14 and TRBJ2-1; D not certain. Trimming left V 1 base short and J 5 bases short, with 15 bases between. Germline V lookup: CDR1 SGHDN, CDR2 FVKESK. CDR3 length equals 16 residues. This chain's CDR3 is CASSQARVAAHNEQFF. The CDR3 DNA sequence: TGTGCCAGCAGCCAAGCCCGCGTAGCTGCCCACAATGAGCAGTTCTTC.

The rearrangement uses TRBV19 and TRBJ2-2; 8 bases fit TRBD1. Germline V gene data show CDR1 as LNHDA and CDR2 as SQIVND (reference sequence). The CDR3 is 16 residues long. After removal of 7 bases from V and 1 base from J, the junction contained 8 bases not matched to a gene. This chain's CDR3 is CASNRFGTGNTGELFF. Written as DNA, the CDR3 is TGTGCCAGTAACCGGTTCGGGACAGGGAACACCGGGGAGCTGTTTTTT.

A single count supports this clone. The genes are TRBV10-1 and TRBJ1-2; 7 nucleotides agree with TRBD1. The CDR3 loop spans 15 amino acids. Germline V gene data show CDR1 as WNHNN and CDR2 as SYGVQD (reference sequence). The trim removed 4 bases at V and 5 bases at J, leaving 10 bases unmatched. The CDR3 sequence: CASSATQDRSYGYTF. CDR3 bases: TGCGCCAGCAGTGCGACGCAGGACAGGTCTTATGGCTACACCTTC.

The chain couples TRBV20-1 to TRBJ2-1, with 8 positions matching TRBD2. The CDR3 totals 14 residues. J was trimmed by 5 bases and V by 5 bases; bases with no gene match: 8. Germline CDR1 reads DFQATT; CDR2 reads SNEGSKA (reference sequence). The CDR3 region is CSAGGLAGHNEQFF. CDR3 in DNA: TGCAGTGCTGGTGGGCTAGCGGGCCACAATGAGCAGTTCTTC.

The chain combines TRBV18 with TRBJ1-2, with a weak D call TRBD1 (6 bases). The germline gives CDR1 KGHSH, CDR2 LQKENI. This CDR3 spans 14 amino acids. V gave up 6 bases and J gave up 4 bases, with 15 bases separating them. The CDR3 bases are TGTGCCAGCTCTCCGGGACAAGGGTCCTATGGCTACACCTTC. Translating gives CASSPGQGSYGYTF.

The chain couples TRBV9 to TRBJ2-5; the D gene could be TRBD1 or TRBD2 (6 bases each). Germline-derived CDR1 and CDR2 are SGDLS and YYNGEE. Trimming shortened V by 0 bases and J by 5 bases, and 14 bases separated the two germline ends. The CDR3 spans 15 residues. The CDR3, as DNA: TGTGCCAGCAGCGTAGGGAACGGGGGCGGGGAGACCCAGTACTTC. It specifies CASSVGNGGGETQYF.

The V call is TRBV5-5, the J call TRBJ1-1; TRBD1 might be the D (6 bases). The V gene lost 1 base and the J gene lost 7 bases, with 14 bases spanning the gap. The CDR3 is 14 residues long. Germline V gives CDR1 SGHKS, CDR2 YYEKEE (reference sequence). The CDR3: CASSLIQGRNEAFF. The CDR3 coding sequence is TGTGCCAGCAGCTTGATTCAGGGGCGTAATGAAGCTTTCTTT.

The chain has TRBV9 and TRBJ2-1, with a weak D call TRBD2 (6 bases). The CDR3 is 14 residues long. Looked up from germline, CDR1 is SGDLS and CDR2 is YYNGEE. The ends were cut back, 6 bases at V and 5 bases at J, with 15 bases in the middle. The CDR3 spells CASTKDYRHNEQFF. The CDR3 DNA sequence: TGTGCCAGCACCAAGGACTATAGACACAATGAGCAGTTCTTC.

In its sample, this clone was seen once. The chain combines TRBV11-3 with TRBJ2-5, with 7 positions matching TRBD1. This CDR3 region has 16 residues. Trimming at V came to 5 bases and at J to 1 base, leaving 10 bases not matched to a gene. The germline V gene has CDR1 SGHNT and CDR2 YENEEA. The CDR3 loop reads CASSRSLGDSQETQYF. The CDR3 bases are TGTGCCAGCAGCCGGAGCCTAGGGGACAGCCAAGAGACCCAGTACTTC.

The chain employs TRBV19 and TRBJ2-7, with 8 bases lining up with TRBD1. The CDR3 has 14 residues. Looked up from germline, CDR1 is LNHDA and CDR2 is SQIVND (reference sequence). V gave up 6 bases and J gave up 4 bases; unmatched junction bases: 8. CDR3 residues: CASRPDRGRYEQYF. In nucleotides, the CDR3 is TGTGCCAGTAGACCCGACAGGGGACGGTACGAGCAGTACTTC. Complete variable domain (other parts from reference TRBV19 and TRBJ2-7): DGGITQSPKYLFRKEGQNVTLSCEQNLNHDAMYWYRQDPGQGLRLIYYSQIVNDFQKGDIAEGYSVSREKKESFPLTVTSAQKNPTAFYLCASRPDRGRYEQYFGPGTRLTVT.

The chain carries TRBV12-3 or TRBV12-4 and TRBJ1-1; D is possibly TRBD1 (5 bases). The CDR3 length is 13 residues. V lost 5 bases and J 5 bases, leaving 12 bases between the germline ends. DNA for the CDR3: TGTGCCAGCAGTCGGAACCAGGGAACTGAAGCTTTCTTT. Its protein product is CASSRNQGTEAFF.

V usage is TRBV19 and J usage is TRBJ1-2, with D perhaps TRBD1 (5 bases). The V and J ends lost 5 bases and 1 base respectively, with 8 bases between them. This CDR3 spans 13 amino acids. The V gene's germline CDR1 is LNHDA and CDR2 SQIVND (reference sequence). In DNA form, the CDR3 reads TGTGCCAGTAGTGATGACAGTAACTATGGCTACACCTTC. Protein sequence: CASSDDSNYGYTF.

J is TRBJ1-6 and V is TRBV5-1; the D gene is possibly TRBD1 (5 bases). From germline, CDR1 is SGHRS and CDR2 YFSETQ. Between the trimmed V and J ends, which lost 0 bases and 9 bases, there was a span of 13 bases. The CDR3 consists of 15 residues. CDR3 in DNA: TGCGCCAGCAGCTTGGAGGGGTCCGAGGGTTCACCCCTCCACTTT. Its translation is CASSLEGSEGSPLHF. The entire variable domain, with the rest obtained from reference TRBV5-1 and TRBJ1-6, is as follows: KAGVTQTPRYLIKTRGQQVTLSCSPISGHRSVSWYQQTPGQGLQFLFEYFSETQRNKGNFPGRFSGRQFSNSRSEMNVSTLELGDSALYLCASSLEGSEGSPLHFGNGTRLTVT.

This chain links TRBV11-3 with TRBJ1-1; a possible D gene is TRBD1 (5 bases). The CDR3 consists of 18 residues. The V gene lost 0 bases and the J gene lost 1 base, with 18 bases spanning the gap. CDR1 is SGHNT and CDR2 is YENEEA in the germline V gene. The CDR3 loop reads CASSLEGSGGGTNTEAFF. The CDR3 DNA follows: TGTGCCAGCAGCTTAGAGGGAAGCGGGGGAGGCACGAACACTGAAGCTTTCTTT.

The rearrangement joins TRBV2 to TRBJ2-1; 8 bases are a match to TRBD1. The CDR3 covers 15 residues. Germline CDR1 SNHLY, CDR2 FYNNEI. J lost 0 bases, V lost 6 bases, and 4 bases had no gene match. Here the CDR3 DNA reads TGTGCCAGCAGCCTTGACAGGGGCTCCTACAATGAGCAGTTCTTC. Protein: CASSLDRGSYNEQFF.

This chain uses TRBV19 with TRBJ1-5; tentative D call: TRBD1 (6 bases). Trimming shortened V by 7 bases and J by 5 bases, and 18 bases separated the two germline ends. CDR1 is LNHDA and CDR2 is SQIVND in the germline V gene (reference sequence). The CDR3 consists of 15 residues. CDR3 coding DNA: TGTGCCAGTAAATCCCGGCAGGGGATGCATCAGCCCCAGCATTTT. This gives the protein CASKSRQGMHQPQHF.

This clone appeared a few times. Written as DNA, the CDR3 is TGTGCCAGCAGCTCCCGGGACAGGGAGGACACTGAAGCTTTCTTT. Its translation is CASSSRDREDTEAFF. The chain recombines TRBV7-9 with TRBJ1-1, with 9 positions matching TRBD1. After removal of 4 bases from V and 3 bases from J, the junction contained 6 bases not matched to a gene. In germline, CDR1 is SEHNR, CDR2 FQNEAQ (reference sequence). This CDR3 is 15 amino acids long.

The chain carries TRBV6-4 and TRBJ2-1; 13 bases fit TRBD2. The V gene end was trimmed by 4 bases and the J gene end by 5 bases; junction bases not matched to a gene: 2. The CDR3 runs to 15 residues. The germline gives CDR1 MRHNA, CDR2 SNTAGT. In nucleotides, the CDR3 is TGTGCCAGCAGTGCCGGGACTAGCGGGAACAATGAGCAGTTCTTC. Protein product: CASSAGTSGNNEQFF.